This T cell receptor (beta chain) was recovered during a study of CD8+ T cells in alopecia areata. General observations from the study: Tofacitinib significantly lowered scalp clonality and expanded CD8+ clones among the top 100. Compared with mice, patients displayed less clear TCR sharing, possibly for HLA-related reasons.

Treatment indicated: oral pan-JAK inhibitor, 5-10 mg twice daily. The researchers isolated CD4+ and CD8+ T cells from PBMCs by sorting. Of note for this clone: What it binds is unknown.

RNA, once extracted, was reverse transcribed into cDNA for use as the sequencing template. Here immunoSEQ multiplex PCR was the method, and the copy in TCRdb shows in-frame clones only, minus some. The sample records a few hundred thousand clones, 30% to 40% being singletons. The receptor was isolated from a human donor with alopecia areata. Source: CD4+ T cells sorted from blood, taken at week 34, from a patient treated with tofacitinib.

The CDR3: CASSLLAYEQYF. CDR3 in DNA: TGTGCCAGCAGCTTGCTAGCCTACGAGCAGTACTTC. This rearrangement joins TRBV7-2 to TRBJ2-5; D is undetermined. The J call could be wrong; TRBJ2-7 is a better fit for the DNA end. This CDR3 spans 12 amino acids. Germline CDR1 is SGHTA and CDR2 is FQGNSA.